This T cell receptor (beta chain) was captured in a study of cytomegalovirus exposure and HLA in healthy donors. Broader study findings: Donor immune exposure was known only as CMV serostatus. Sequence variants that were highly shared formed a cluster that was likely a sequencing artifact. A later analysis linked a missense variant in DCLRE1C to the trimming of TCR beta V and J genes.

The PCR used 60 Vbeta and 13 Jbeta primers. Original analysis: An analysis that came later counted 70 million to 100 million unique TCR beta chains, approximately 10 million shared. Method: immunoSEQ multiplex PCR; TCRdb's copy keeps in-frame clones and lacks some. The V and J calls and clone size are taken from that table; D and trimming were inferred from the DNA. The data contain 95,000 to 130,000 clones, 81% of them singletons. Concerning this clone: Its antigen remains unknown.

V lost 0 bases and J 0 bases, leaving 6 bases between the germline ends. This CDR3 is 15 amino acids long. Germline CDR1 is MGHRA and CDR2 is YSYEKL. The chain links TRBV4-1 to TRBJ1-3; unclear D gene. Sequencing was done on a sample of PBMCs. The sequence derives from a woman aged 25 to 39 in good health and CMV-seronegative. CDR3 DNA: TGCGCCAGCAGCCAAGACAGAAACTCTGGAAACACCATATATTTT. Its protein is CASSQDRNSGNTIYF.